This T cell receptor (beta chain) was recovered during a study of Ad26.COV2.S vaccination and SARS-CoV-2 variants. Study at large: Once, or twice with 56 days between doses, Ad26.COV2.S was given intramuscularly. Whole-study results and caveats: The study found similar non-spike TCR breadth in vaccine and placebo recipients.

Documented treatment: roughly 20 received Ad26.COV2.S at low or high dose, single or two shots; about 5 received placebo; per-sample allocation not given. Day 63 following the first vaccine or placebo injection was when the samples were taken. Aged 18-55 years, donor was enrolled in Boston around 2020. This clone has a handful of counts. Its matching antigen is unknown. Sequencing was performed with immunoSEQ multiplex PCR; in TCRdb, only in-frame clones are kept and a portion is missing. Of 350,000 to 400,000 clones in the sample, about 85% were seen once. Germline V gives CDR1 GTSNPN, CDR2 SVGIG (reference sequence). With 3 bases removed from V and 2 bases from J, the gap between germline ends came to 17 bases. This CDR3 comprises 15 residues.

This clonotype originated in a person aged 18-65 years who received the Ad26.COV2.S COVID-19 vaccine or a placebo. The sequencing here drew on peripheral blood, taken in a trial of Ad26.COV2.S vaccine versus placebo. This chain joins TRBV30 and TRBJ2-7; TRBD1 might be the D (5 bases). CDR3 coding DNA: TGTGCCTGGAGGGACAATCAGGGTGGTCCCTACGAGCAGTACTTC. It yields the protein CAWRDNQGGPYEQYF.